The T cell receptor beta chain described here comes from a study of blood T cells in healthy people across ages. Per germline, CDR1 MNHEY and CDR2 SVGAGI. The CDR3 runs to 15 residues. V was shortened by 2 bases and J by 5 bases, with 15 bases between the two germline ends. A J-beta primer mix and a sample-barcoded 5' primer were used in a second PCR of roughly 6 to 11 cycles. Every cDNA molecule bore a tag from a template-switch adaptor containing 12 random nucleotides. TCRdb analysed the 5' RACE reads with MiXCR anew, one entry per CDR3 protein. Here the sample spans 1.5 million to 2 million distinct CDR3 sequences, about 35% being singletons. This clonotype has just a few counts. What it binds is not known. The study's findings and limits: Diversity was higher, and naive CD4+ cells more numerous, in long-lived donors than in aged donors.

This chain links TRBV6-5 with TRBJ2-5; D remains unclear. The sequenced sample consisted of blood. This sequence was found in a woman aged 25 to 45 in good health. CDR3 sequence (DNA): TGTGCCAGCAGTTACACGGCTGGCGGTTTGGAGACCCAGTACTTC. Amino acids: CASSYTAGGLETQYF.